The 11 T cell receptor beta chains below all came from one sample that was sequenced in a study of OX40 agonist ivuxolimab in advanced cancers. Profiling relied on immunoSEQ multiplex PCR, and the TCRdb table lists in-frame clones only, not all of them. The repertoire has approximately 82,000 clones, 86% of them found once; the top ten carry about 1.9%. This specimen consisted of CD4+ or CD8+ T cells sorted from blood, obtained in a trial of the OX40 agonist ivuxolimab. These receptors all come from an adult with an advanced solid tumor such as melanoma, head and neck, liver or kidney cancer.

The chain links TRBV7-9 to TRBJ1-3; tentative D call: TRBD1 (5 bases). The CDR3 sequence is 18 residues long. Deletions cut 1 base from V and 0 bases from J, with 16 bases between. CDR1 SEHNR and CDR2 FQNEAQ come from the germline V gene (reference sequence). In nucleotides, the CDR3 is TGTGCCAGCAGCTTAGAGGTCTTGGGGGGTCCCTCTGGAAACACCATATATTTT. It specifies CASSLEVLGGPSGNTIYF.

This chain's CDR3 is CASSSRDRGHGYTF. Written as DNA, the CDR3 is TGTGCCAGCAGTTCCCGGGACAGGGGGCATGGCTACACCTTC. V gene TRBV6-5 combines with J gene TRBJ1-2, with 12 positions matching TRBD1. The CDR3 covers 14 residues. With 4 bases clipped from V and 6 bases from J, the junction kept 3 bases outside the gene matches. Germline loops: CDR1 MNHEY, CDR2 SVGAGI.

This rearrangement joins TRBV10-2 to TRBJ2-5; unclear D gene. V was shortened by 7 bases and J by 5 bases, with 14 bases between the two germline ends. Germline V gene sequence: CDR1 WSHSY, CDR2 SAAADI. The CDR3 covers 13 residues. The CDR3, as DNA: TGCGCCAGCAAGGGCGATGAGTGGGAGACCCAGTACTTC. Its translation is CASKGDEWETQYF.

The chain employs TRBV5-1 and TRBJ1-2, with D possibly being TRBD1 (5 bases). The V and J ends lost 4 bases and 4 bases respectively, with 14 bases between them. Germline CDR1 SGHRS, CDR2 YFSETQ. This CDR3 is built from 14 residues. The CDR3 region is CASSPPGPSYGYTF. DNA for the CDR3: TGCGCCAGCAGCCCGCCGGGACCCAGCTATGGCTACACCTTC.

This clone has only a few counts. The chain has TRBV15 and TRBJ2-7; D gene unclear. CDR1 is LNHNV and CDR2 is YYDKDF in the germline V gene (reference sequence). Trimming left V 4 bases short and J 6 bases short, with 13 bases between. CDR3 length equals 13 residues. Here the CDR3 DNA reads TGTGCCACCAGCATCACCTCACACGGCGAGCAGTACTTC. The encoded protein is CATSITSHGEQYF.

V gene TRBV28 combines with J gene TRBJ2-2; D gene unclear. Germline values: CDR1 MDHEN, CDR2 SYDVKM. V lost 2 bases, J lost 7 bases, and 5 bases lay in between. The CDR3 covers 12 residues. For the CDR3, the DNA is TGTGCCAGCAGTTTAATAAACGGGGAGCTGTTTTTT. It yields the protein CASSLINGELFF.

The rearrangement uses TRBV4-1 and TRBJ2-5, with D possibly being TRBD1 (6 bases). V was cut by 5 bases and J by 5 bases, with 12 bases left in between. The CDR3 sequence is 13 residues long. Germline V CDR1 and CDR2: MGHRA, YSYEKL. This CDR3 is CASSYRERETQYF. CDR3 in DNA: TGCGCCAGCAGCTACAGGGAAAGGGAGACCCAGTACTTC.

The gene calls are TRBV19 and TRBJ2-2; D remains ambiguous. Trimming removed 6 bases at V and 1 base at J, with 9 bases between. CDR1 and CDR2 (germline): LNHDA, SQIVND (reference sequence). The CDR3 is made up of 14 amino acids. CDR3 residues: CASRVGQNTGELFF. CDR3 DNA: TGTGCCAGTAGGGTCGGTCAGAACACCGGGGAGCTGTTTTTT.

This chain uses TRBV28 with TRBJ2-7; D is perhaps TRBD2 (5 bases). Trimming left V 7 bases short and J 3 bases short, with 19 bases between. There are 15 residues in the CDR3. Germline CDR1 and CDR2: MDHEN and SYDVKM. DNA of the CDR3: TGTGCCAGCAATTCCGCCGCGGGCCTTAACTACGAGCAGTACTTC. Translated, it gives CASNSAAGLNYEQYF.

This clone was seen only a few times. The CDR3 is CASGSSNTGELFF. The CDR3 nucleotides read TGTGCTAGTGGTTCGTCCAACACCGGGGAGCTGTTTTTT. V gene TRBV12-5 combines with J gene TRBJ2-2; no clear D gene. The germline gives CDR1 LGHNT, CDR2 FRNRAP. This CDR3 has 13 amino acids. Trimming cost V 4 bases and J 2 bases, with 5 bases left between them. The complete variable domain, with remaining parts taken from reference TRBV12-5 and TRBJ2-2, reads DARVTQTPRHKVTEMGQEVTMRCQPILGHNTVFWYRQTMMQGLELLAYFRNRAPLDDSGMPKDRFSAEMPDATLATLKIQPSEPRDSAVYFCASGSSNTGELFFGEGSRLTVL.

The chain carries TRBV25-1 and TRBJ1-1; D is undetermined. This CDR3 has 13 amino acids. V was pared by 2 bases and J by 3 bases, with 7 bases between. Per germline, CDR1 MGHDK and CDR2 SYGVNS. For the CDR3, the DNA is TGTGCCAGCAGTGAACCGGGGTACACTGAAGCTTTCTTT. Translation gives CASSEPGYTEAFF.